This section outlines one T cell receptor (beta chain) sequence together with its context. This sample is drawn from a study of blood T cell repertoires in COVID-19. Whole-study context: Collection of acute and convalescent COVID-19 samples took place in the United States, Italy and Spain.

CDR1 is MDHEN and CDR2 is SYDVKM in the germline V gene. V dropped 6 bases and J dropped 6 bases, with 11 bases sitting between them. This CDR3 comprises 12 residues. Assay: immunoSEQ multiplex PCR; the TCRdb copy retains only in-frame clones and omits some. The table has more than 110,000 clones, under 90% seen once; the top ten hold just under 9%. The sample consisted of peripheral blood. This chain uses TRBV28 with TRBJ2-5; the D gene is possibly TRBD1 (6 bases). This TCR derives from a woman of 80 years or more in a cohort sampled during active or convalescent COVID-19. The CDR3 sequence is CASRVQGQTQYF. The DNA of the CDR3 is TGTGCCAGCAGAGTACAGGGTCAGACCCAGTACTTC.